This T cell receptor beta chain was found in a study of control samples from healthy donors and cancer patients. Assay: immunoSEQ multiplex PCR; the TCRdb copy retains only in-frame clones and omits some. The repertoire holds fewer than 500,000 clones, with approximately 92% as singletons. V was pared by 0 bases and J by 4 bases, with 19 bases between. This CDR3 has 17 amino acids. Germline V gives CDR1 MNHEY, CDR2 SMNVEV (reference sequence). This clone was detected only a few times. This clonotype was sampled from a man in his forties or fifties with head and neck cancer. This chain joins TRBV27 and TRBJ2-7; D perhaps matches TRBD2 (6 bases). Sequenced: PBMCs. In DNA, the CDR3 is TGTGCCAGCAGTTTATCGATTGGCGGGGAGTGGGGATACGAGCAGTACTTC. Encoded protein: CASSLSIGGEWGYEQYF.